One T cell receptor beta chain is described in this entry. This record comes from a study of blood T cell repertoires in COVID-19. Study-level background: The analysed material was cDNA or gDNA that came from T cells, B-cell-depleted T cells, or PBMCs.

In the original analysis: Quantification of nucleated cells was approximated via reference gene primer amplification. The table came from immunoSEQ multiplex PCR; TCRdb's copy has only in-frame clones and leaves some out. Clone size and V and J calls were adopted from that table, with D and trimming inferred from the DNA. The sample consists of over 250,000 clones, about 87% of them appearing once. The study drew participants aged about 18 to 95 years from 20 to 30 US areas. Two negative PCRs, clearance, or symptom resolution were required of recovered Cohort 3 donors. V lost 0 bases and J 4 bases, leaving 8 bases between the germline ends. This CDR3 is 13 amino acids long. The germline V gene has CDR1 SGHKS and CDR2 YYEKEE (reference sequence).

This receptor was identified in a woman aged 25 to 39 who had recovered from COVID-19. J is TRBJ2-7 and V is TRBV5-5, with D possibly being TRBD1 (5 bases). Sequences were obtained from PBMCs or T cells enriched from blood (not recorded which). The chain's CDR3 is CASSLDRGYEQYF. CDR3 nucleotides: TGTGCCAGCAGCTTGGATAGGGGTTACGAGCAGTACTTC.